This T cell receptor (beta chain) appears in the sequencing data of a study of T cell repertoires in cytomegalovirus infection. Turning to this clonotype: Antigen unknown.

TCRdb reanalysed the reads using MiXCR and keeps one entry per CDR3 protein. The sample lists over 95,000 distinct CDR3 sequences, 30% seen once, with 41% in the top ten. Between the trimmed V and J ends, which lost 6 bases and 4 bases, there was a span of 15 bases. Germline assignment: CDR1 SNHLY and CDR2 FYNNEI. The CDR3 extends over 14 amino acids. The receptor's source is a human donor in good health (CMV status not recorded). Some clones in this sample may be carry-over from other donors' samples. Material: CD8+ T cells from cultured PBMCs, obtained from culture after CMV antigen stimulation. This chain connects TRBV2 to TRBJ2-5; D is possibly TRBD2 (5 bases). CDR3 amino acids: CASRWTLIRETQYF. CDR3 DNA: TGTGCCAGCAGGTGGACTTTGATACGAGAGACCCAGTACTTC.